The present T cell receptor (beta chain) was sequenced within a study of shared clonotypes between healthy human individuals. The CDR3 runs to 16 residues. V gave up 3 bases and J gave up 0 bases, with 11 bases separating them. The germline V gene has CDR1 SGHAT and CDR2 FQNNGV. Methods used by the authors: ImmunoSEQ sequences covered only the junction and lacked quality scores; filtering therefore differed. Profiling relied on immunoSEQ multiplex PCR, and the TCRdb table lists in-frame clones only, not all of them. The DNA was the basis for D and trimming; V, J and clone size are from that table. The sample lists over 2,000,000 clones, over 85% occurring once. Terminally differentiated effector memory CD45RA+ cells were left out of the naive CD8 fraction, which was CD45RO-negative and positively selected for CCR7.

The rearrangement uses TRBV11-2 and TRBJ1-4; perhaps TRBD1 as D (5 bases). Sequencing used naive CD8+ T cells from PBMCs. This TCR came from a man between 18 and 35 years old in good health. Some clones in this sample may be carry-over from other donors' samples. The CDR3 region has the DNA TGTGCCAGCAGCTTGGGACTCACTACAACTAATGAAAAACTGTTTTTT. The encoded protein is CASSLGLTTTNEKLFF.